The clone carrying this TCR beta chain was counted a few times. Antigen specificity is unknown. This record comes from a study of blood T cells in healthy people across ages. Germline V gene data show CDR1 as SGHTA and CDR2 as FQGNSA. The V gene end was trimmed by 1 base and the J gene end by 10 bases; junction bases not matched to a gene: 11. The CDR3 consists of 17 residues. Overall study findings and caveats: Shifts in expanded clonotypes may have been confounded by donor CMV status, which was unknown.

Alongside a J-beta primer mix, a sample-barcoded 5' primer served in a second PCR lasting about 7 to 12 cycles. Each cDNA molecule received a tag from a template-switch adaptor that had 12 random nucleotides. A single record per CDR3 protein comes from TCRdb applying MiXCR to the 5' RACE reads. In the table there are 780,000 or so distinct CDR3 sequences, around a quarter of which are singletons. This sample was also put to use in a study of T cells of mothers and their children.

The receptor was isolated from a boy younger than 18 in good health. The material sequenced was blood. The V call is TRBV7-2, the J call TRBJ2-1, with 12 positions matching TRBD2. CDR3: CASSLEPTSGSLMEQFF. The CDR3 nucleotides are TGTGCCAGCAGCTTAGAGCCGACTAGCGGGAGTCTCATGGAGCAGTTCTTC. Filled out from reference TRBV7-2 and TRBJ2-1, the complete variable domain reads GAGVSQSPSNKVTEKGKDVELRCDPISGHTALYWYRQSLGQGLEFLIYFQGNSAPDKSGLPSDRFSAERTGGSVSTLTIQRTQQEDSAVYLCASSLEPTSGSLMEQFFGPGTRLTVL.